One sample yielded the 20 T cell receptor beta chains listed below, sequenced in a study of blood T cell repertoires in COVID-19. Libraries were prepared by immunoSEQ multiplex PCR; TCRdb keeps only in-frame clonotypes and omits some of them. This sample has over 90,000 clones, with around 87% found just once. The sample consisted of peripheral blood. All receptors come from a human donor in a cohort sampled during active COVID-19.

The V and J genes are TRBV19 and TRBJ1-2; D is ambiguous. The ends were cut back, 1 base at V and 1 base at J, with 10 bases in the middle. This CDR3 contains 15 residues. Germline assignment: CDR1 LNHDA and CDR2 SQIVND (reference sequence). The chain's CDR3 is CASSIGGLVNYGYTF. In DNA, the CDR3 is TGTGCCAGTAGTATAGGCGGACTCGTTAACTATGGCTACACCTTC.

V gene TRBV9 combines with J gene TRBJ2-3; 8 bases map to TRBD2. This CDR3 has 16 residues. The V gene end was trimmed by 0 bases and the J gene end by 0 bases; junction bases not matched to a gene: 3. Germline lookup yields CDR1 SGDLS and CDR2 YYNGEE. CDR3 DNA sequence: TGTGCCAGCAGCGTAGGCGGGAGGACCAGCACAGATACGCAGTATTTT. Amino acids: CASSVGGRTSTDTQYF.

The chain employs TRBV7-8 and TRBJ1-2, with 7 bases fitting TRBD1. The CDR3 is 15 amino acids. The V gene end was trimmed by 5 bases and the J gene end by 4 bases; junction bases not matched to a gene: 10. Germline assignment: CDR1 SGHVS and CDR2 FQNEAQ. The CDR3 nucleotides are TGTGCCAGCAGCCCTGGGACAGACTTCAGCTATGGCTACACCTTC. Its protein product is CASSPGTDFSYGYTF.

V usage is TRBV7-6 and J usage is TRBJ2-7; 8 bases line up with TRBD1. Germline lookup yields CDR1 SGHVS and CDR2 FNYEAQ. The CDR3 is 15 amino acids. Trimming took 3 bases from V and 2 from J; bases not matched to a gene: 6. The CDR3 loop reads CASSFSQGGPYEQYF. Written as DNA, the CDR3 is TGTGCCAGCAGCTTTTCACAGGGGGGCCCCTACGAGCAGTACTTC.

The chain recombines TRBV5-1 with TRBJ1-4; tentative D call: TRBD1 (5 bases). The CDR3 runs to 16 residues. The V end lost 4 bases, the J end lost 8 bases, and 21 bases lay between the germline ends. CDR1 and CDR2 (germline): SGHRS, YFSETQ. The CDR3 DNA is TGCGCCAGCAGCGCCCTCGGGAGGGGTGCAGGGGAAAAACTGTTTTTT. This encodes CASSALGRGAGEKLFF.

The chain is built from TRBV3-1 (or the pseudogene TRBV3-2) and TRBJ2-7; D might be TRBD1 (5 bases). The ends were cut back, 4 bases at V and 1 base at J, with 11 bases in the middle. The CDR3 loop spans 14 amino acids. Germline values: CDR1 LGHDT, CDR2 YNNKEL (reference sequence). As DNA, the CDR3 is TGTGCCAGCAGCCTTTCAGGGCCTTCCTACGAGCAGTACTTC. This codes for CASSLSGPSYEQYF.

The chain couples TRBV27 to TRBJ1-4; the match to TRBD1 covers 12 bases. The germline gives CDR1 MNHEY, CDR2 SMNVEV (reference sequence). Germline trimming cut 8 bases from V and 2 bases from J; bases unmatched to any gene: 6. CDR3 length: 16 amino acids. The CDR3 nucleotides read TGTGCCAGCCGCCGGGACAGGGGGCTTACTAATGAAAAACTGTTTTTT. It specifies CASRRDRGLTNEKLFF.

CDR3 amino acids: CASSAGRVSYEQYF. The CDR3 coding sequence is TGTGCCAGCAGCGCGGGCAGGGTTTCCTACGAGCAGTACTTC. The genes are TRBV9 and TRBJ2-7, with D maybe TRBD1 (5 bases). This CDR3 spans 14 amino acids. Germline V gene sequence: CDR1 SGDLS, CDR2 YYNGEE. V was pared by 3 bases and J by 1 base, with 11 bases between.

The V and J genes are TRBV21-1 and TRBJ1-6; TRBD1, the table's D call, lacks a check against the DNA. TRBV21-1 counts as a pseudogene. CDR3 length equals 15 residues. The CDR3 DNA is TGTGCCAGCAGCACTGACAGGGTGAAAAATTCACCCCTCCACTTT. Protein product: CASSTDRVKNSPLHF.

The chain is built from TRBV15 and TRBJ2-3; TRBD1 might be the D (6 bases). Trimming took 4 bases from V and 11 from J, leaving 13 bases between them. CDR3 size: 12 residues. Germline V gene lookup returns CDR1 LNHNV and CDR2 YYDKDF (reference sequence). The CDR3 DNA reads TGTGCCACCAGCACCCGGACAGAGGGGCAGTATTTT. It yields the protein CATSTRTEGQYF.

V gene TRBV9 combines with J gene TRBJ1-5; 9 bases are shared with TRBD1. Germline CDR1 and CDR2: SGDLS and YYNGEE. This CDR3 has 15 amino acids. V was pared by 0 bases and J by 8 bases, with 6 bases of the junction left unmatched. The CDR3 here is CASSVATGGQEPQHF. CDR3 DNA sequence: TGTGCCAGCAGCGTAGCTACAGGGGGCCAGGAGCCCCAGCATTTT.

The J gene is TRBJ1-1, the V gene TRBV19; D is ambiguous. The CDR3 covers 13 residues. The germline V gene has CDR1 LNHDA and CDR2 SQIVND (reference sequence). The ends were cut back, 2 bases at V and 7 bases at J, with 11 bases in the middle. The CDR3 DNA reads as TGTGCCAGTAGTATACGCCAGGAGGGTGAAGCTTTCTTT. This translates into CASSIRQEGEAFF.

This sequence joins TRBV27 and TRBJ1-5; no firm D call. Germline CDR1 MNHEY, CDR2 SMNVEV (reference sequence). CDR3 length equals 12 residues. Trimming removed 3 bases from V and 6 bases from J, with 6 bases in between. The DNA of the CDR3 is TGTGCCAGCAGTTTCAGTGGTCAGCCCCAGCATTTT. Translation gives CASSFSGQPQHF.

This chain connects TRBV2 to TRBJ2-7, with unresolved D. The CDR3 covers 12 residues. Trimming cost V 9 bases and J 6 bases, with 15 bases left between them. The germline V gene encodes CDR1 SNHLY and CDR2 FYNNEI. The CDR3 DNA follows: TGTGCCAGTACCGCGGCCGTGGGCGAGCAGTACTTC. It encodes CASTAAVGEQYF.

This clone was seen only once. The CDR3 loop reads CASSLGQVATDEQYF. The CDR3 DNA is TGTGCCAGCAGCCTTGGACAGGTCGCGACCGACGAGCAGTACTTC. The J gene is TRBJ2-7, the V gene TRBV11-3, with 7 bases aligning to TRBD1. Germline V CDR1 and CDR2: SGHNT, YENEEA. V lost 5 bases and J lost 5; bases outside the gene matches: 12. The CDR3 consists of 15 residues.

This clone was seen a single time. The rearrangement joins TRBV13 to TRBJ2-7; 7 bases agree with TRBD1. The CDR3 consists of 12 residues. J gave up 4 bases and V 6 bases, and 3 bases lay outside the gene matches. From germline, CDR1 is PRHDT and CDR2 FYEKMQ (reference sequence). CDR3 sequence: CASRGGGYEQYF. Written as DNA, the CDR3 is TGTGCCAGCAGAGGGGGCGGTTACGAGCAGTACTTC.

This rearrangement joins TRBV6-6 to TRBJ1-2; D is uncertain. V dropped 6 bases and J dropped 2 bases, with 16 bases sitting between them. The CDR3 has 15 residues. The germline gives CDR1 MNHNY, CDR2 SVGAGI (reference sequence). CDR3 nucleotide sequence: TGTGCCAGCAGAAAGTCACAAAGGGAGAACTATGGCTACACCTTC. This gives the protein CASRKSQRENYGYTF.

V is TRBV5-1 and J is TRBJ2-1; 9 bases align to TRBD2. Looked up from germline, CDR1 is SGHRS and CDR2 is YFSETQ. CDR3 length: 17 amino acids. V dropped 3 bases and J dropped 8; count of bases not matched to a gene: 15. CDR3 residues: CASSSRLAVHPRDEQFF. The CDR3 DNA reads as TGCGCCAGCAGCTCCCGACTAGCGGTACACCCTAGGGATGAGCAGTTCTTC.

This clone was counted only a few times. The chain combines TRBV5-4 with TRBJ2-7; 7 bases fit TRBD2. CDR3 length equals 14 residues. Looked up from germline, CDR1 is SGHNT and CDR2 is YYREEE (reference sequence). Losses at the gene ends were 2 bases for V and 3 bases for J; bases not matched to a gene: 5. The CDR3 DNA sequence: TGTGCCAGCAGCTTTTCTCGCGGGAGCTACGAGCAGTACTTC. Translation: CASSFSRGSYEQYF.

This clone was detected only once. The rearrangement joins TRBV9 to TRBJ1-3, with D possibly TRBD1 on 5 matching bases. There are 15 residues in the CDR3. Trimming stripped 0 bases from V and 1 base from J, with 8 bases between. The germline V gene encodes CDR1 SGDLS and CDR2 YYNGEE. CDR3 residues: CASSVVGGSGNTIYF. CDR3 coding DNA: TGTGCCAGCAGCGTAGTGGGGGGTTCTGGAAACACCATATATTTT.